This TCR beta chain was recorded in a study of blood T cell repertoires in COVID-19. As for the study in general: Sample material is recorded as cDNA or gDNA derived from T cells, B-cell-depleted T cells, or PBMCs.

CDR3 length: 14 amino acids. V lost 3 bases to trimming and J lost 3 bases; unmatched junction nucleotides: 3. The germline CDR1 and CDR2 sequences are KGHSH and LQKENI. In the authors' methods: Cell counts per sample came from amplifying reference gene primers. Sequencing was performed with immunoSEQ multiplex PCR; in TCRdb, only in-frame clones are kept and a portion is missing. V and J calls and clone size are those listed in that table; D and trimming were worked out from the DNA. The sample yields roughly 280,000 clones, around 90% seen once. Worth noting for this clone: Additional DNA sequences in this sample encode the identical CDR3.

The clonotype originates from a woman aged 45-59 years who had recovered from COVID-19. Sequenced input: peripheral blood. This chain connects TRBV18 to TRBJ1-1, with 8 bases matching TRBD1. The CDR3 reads CASSPNRGDTEAFF. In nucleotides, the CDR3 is TGTGCCAGCTCACCGAACAGGGGGGACACTGAAGCTTTCTTT.